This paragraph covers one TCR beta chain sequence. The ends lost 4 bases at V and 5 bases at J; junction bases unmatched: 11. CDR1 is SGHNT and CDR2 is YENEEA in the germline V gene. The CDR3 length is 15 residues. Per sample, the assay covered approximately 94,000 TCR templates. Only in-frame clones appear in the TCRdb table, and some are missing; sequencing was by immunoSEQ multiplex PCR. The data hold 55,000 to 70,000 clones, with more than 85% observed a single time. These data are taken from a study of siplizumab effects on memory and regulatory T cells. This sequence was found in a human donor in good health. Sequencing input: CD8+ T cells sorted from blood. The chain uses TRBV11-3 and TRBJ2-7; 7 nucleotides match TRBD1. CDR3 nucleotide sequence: TGTGCCAGCAGCTCCTATCGACAGGGTCAGGACGAGCAGTACTTC. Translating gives CASSSYRQGQDEQYF.